The rows below give T cell receptor beta chains drawn from one sample of a study of Tregs in tolerant kidney transplant recipients. Measured with immunoSEQ multiplex PCR; TCRdb has only the in-frame clones, and not every one. The sample contains roughly 250,000 clones, 84% of which appear only once. Sequencing input: CD4+ T cells from blood. The receptors derive from a human donor in good health. Each CDR3 is given with its conserved first and last residue. The D gene is left open where the match is weak. Clone size is given for some rows only: seen once, a few or many times, or a class if the clone is expanded.

cdr3_length j_call v_call d_call clone_size cdr3_aa cdr3_nt
15 TRBJ2-7 TRBV5-4 NA NA CASSPLRGEYHEQYF TGTGCCAGCAGCCCGTTGAGGGGGGAGTACCACGAGCAGTACTTC
15 TRBJ2-5 TRBV7-2 TRBD2 NA CASSPGLAGGQTQYF TGTGCCAGCAGCCCAGGACTAGCGGGAGGGCAGACCCAGTACTTC
16 TRBJ2-3 TRBV7-8 NA NA CASSLRSVGPRDTQYF TGTGCCAGCAGCTTGAGGAGTGTCGGACCCAGGGATACGCAGTATTTT
13 TRBJ2-7 TRBV7-2 TRBD1 NA CASSSGTGYEQYF TGTGCCAGCAGCTCCGGGACAGGGTACGAGCAGTACTTC
15 TRBJ2-5 TRBV2 TRBD2 NA CASTPTSGRAETQYF TGTGCCAGCACCCCGACTAGCGGGAGGGCGGAGACCCAGTACTTC
12 TRBJ1-1 TRBV29-1 NA once CSVDLGDGEAFF TGCAGCGTTGATCTCGGGGACGGTGAAGCTTTCTTT
16 TRBJ1-6 TRBV25-1 NA NA CASTDAMRGGNSPLHF TGTGCCAGCACCGACGCGATGAGGGGGGGTAATTCACCCCTCCACTTT
16 TRBJ2-1 TRBV5-1 TRBD2 NA CASSTSGTSVYNEQFF TGCGCCAGCAGCACATCCGGGACTAGCGTATACAATGAGCAGTTCTTC
16 TRBJ1-6 TRBV9 TRBD1 NA CASSGQGIFPDSPLHF TGTGCCAGCAGCGGACAGGGAATTTTCCCTGATTCACCCCTCCACTTT
16 TRBJ2-5 TRBV5-8 TRBD2 NA CASSLTSGGHQETQYF TGTGCCAGCAGCTTGACTAGCGGAGGACACCAAGAGACCCAGTACTTC
16 TRBJ2-3 TRBV5-6 NA NA CASSTPGGTSTDTQYF TGTGCCAGCAGCACCCCAGGAGGCACGAGCACAGATACGCAGTATTTT
19 TRBJ2-1 TRBV18 TRBD1 once CASAPRLTDRADSKNEQFF TGTGCCAGCGCTCCCCGCCTCACCGACAGGGCGGATAGTAAGAATGAGCAGTTCTTC
17 TRBJ1-5 TRBV5-6 NA NA CASSRNRGLTSNQPQHF TGTGCCAGCAGCCGAAACCGGGGGCTTACGAGCAATCAGCCCCAGCATTTT
13 TRBJ1-1 TRBV11-2 TRBD1 NA CASSSDRGTEAFF TGTGCCAGCAGCTCAGACAGGGGCACTGAAGCTTTCTTT
15 TRBJ1-1 TRBV18 TRBD1 NA CASSPTGTGNTEAFF TGTGCCAGCTCACCAACCGGGACAGGGAACACTGAAGCTTTCTTT
15 TRBJ2-6 TRBV6-5 NA NA CASSAGTSGANVLTF TGTGCCAGCAGCGCCGGGACGTCTGGGGCCAACGTCCTGACTTTC
14 TRBJ1-1 TRBV10-1 NA NA CASSGSTGYTEAFF TGCGCCAGCAGTGGTTCCACGGGGTACACTGAAGCTTTCTTT
14 TRBJ2-7 TRBV7-2 TRBD2 once CASKPRRGGYEQYF TGTGCCAGCAAACCTAGGCGGGGGGGCTACGAGCAGTACTTC
16 TRBJ1-5 TRBV18 NA NA CASSPRGGGSNQPQHF TGTGCCAGCTCACCGAGGGGGGGCGGGAGCAATCAGCCCCAGCATTTT
15 TRBJ1-4 TRBV25-1 NA NA CASSELGGFGEKLFF TGTGCCAGCAGTGAATTAGGAGGGTTCGGGGAAAAACTGTTTTTT
17 TRBJ1-1 TRBV4-1 TRBD1 NA CASSRPDRGRGGTEAFF TGCGCCAGCAGCCGCCCCGACAGGGGCAGGGGTGGCACTGAAGCTTTCTTT
13 TRBJ2-1 TRBV6-5 NA NA CASSNPLGDEQFF TGTGCCAGCAGTAATCCTCTGGGCGATGAGCAGTTCTTC
16 TRBJ2-7 TRBV21-1 NA NA CASSPQGDRGPYEQYF TGTGCCAGCAGCCCCCAGGGGGACAGGGGCCCCTACGAGCAGTACTTC
15 TRBJ1-6 TRBV6-1 NA few CASSELRSGDSPLHF TGTGCCAGCAGTGAACTAAGGTCGGGGGATTCACCCCTCCACTTT
16 TRBJ1-2 TRBV5-4 NA NA CASSEDRELFNYGYTF TGTGCCAGCAGCGAGGACAGAGAACTCTTCAACTATGGCTACACCTTC
16 TRBJ2-3 TRBV15 NA NA CATSRGLASSTDTQYF TGTGCCACCAGCAGAGGGCTAGCGTCTAGCACAGATACGCAGTATTTT
16 TRBJ1-4 TRBV14 TRBD1 NA CASSHSTPGQGGKLFF TGTGCCAGCAGCCATTCTACTCCGGGACAGGGAGGGAAACTGTTTTTT
15 TRBJ2-7 TRBV4-1 TRBD1 NA CASSQLHRGLYEQYF TGCGCCAGCAGCCAACTCCACAGGGGGCTCTACGAGCAGTACTTC
16 TRBJ2-3 TRBV7-8 TRBD2 NA CASSKASSGSRDTQYF TGTGCCAGCAGTAAGGCGTCTAGCGGGAGTAGAGATACGCAGTATTTT
13 TRBJ1-2 TRBV5-5 NA NA CASSSQGDYGYTF TGTGCCAGCAGCTCCCAAGGGGACTATGGCTACACCTTC
15 TRBJ2-1 TRBV18 NA NA CASSPPGRTAAEQFF TGTGCCAGCTCACCACCGGGCAGGACAGCCGCGGAGCAGTTCTTC
13 TRBJ1-4 TRBV30 TRBD1 NA CAWAGGRGEKLFF TGTGCCTGGGCAGGGGGCAGGGGTGAAAAACTGTTTTTT
15 TRBJ1-2 TRBV5-1 TRBD1 few CASSPTGGANYGYTF TGCGCCAGCAGCCCAACAGGGGGCGCAAACTATGGCTACACCTTC
14 TRBJ1-5 TRBV2 TRBD1 few CASTTQGTGQPQHF TGTGCCAGCACTACACAGGGGACAGGGCAGCCCCAGCATTTT
12 TRBJ1-2 TRBV19 NA NA CASSISGNGYTF TGTGCCAGTAGTATCTCAGGGAATGGCTACACCTTC
15 TRBJ1-5 TRBV19 NA NA CASNFDYAFNQPQHF TGTGCCAGTAACTTTGACTACGCGTTCAATCAGCCCCAGCATTTT
15 TRBJ1-5 TRBV2 NA few CASSVRGGEGQPQHF TGTGCCAGCAGTGTGAGGGGAGGGGAGGGGCAGCCCCAGCATTTT
13 TRBJ1-2 TRBV5-1 NA NA CASSRDPAKGYTF TGCGCCAGCAGCCGGGACCCCGCAAAGGGCTACACCTTC
15 TRBJ2-7 TRBV5-6 TRBD2 NA CASSAGTRDLYEQYF TGTGCCAGCAGCGCCGGGACTAGGGACCTCTACGAGCAGTACTTC
16 TRBJ2-1 TRBV18 NA NA CASSERTRSSYNEQFF TGTGCCAGCTCAGAACGGACGAGGAGCTCCTACAATGAGCAGTTCTTC
15 TRBJ2-5 TRBV25-1 NA NA CASSEGGGVQETQYF TGTGCCAGCAGTGAAGGGGGCGGGGTCCAAGAGACCCAGTACTTC
16 TRBJ2-2 TRBV30 NA NA CAWSVLLGLSTGELFF TGTGCCTGGAGTGTACTTTTAGGGCTTAGCACCGGGGAGCTGTTTTTT
16 TRBJ1-5 TRBV21-1 NA NA CASSKGGPRSNQPQHF TGTGCCAGCAGCAAAGGAGGCCCACGGAGCAATCAGCCCCAGCATTTT
14 TRBJ2-5 TRBV7-3 NA NA CASSRGPAQETQYF TGTGCCAGCAGTCGGGGGCCGGCTCAAGAGACCCAGTACTTC
16 TRBJ2-2 TRBV27 NA NA CASSLRAVSDTGELFF TGTGCCAGCAGTCTTAGGGCGGTGAGTGACACCGGGGAGCTGTTTTTT
14 TRBJ1-1 TRBV28 NA few CATMYGGAGTEAFF TGTGCTACCATGTACGGGGGGGCAGGCACTGAAGCTTTCTTT
15 TRBJ1-1 TRBV18 NA NA CASSPILYMNTEAFF TGTGCCAGCTCACCGATCCTGTATATGAACACTGAAGCTTTCTTT
11 TRBJ2-3 TRBV7-9 NA NA CASSPANTQYF TGTGCCAGCAGCCCCGCGAATACGCAGTATTTT
16 TRBJ2-7 TRBV5-1 NA NA CASSLGHSGKAYEQYF TGCGCCAGCAGCTTGGGGCACAGCGGTAAAGCCTACGAGCAGTACTTC
14 TRBJ2-5 TRBV5-1 NA NA CASSLVRTQETQYF TGCGCCAGCAGCTTGGTCAGGACCCAAGAGACCCAGTACTTC
15 TRBJ1-1 TRBV5-1 NA NA CASSTLGTGDTEAFF TGCGCCAGCAGCACCCTTGGGACGGGGGACACTGAAGCTTTCTTT
14 TRBJ1-1 TRBV5-1 NA NA CASSLEQVNTEAFF TGCGCCAGCAGCTTGGAACAGGTGAACACTGAAGCTTTCTTT
15 TRBJ1-6 TRBV6-1 NA NA CASSEAHLGQSPLHF TGTGCCAGCAGTGAAGCGCATCTGGGGCAATCACCCCTCCACTTT
14 TRBJ2-3 TRBV21-1 NA NA CASSKGRGSDTQYF TGTGCCAGCAGCAAAGGGAGGGGGTCAGATACGCAGTATTTT
15 TRBJ1-1 TRBV14 TRBD1 few CASSQVARGITEAFF TGTGCCAGCAGCCAAGTCGCCAGGGGGATCACTGAAGCTTTCTTT